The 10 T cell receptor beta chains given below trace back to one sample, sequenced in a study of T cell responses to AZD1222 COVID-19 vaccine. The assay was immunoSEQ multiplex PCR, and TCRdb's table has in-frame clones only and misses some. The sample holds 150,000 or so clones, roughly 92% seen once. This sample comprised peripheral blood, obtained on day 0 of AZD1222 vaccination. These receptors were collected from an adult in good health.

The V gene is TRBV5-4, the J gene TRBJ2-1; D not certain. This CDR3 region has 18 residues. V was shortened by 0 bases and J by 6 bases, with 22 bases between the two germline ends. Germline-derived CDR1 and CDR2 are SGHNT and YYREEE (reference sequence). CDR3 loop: CASSLGQGHNSQVNEQFF. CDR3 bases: TGTGCCAGCAGCTTGGGGCAAGGCCATAACTCTCAGGTCAATGAGCAGTTCTTC.

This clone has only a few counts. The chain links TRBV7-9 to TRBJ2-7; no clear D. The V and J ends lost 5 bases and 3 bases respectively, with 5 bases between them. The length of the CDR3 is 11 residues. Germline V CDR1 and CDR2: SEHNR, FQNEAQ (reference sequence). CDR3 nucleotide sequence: TGTGCCAGCAGCCTATACTACGAGCAGTACTTC. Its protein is CASSLYYEQYF.

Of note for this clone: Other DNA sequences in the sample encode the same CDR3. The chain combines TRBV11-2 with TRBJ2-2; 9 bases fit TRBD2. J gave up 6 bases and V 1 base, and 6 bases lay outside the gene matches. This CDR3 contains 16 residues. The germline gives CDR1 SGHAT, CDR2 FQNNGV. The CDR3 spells CASSLVAGGRSGELFF. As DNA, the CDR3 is TGTGCCAGCAGCTTAGTCGCGGGGGGGCGGTCCGGGGAGCTGTTTTTT.

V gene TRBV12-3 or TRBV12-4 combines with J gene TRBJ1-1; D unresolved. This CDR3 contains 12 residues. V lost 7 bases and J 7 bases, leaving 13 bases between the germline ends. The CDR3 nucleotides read TGTGCCAGCACCCCCGGACTGATTGAAGCTTTCTTT. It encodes CASTPGLIEAFF.

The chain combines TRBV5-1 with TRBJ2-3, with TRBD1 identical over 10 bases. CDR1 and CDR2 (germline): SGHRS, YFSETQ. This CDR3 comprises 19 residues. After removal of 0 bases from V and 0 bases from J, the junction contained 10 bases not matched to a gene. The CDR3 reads CASSLVADRGRSSTDTQYF. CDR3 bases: TGCGCCAGCAGCTTGGTAGCTGACAGGGGGCGTTCAAGCACAGATACGCAGTATTTT.

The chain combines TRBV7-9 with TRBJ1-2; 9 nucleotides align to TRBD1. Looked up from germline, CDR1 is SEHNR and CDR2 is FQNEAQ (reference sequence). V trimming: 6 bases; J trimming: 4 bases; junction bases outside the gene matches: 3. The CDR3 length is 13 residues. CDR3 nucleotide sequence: TGTGCCAGCAGTTCGGACAGGGGCTATGGCTACACCTTC. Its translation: CASSSDRGYGYTF.

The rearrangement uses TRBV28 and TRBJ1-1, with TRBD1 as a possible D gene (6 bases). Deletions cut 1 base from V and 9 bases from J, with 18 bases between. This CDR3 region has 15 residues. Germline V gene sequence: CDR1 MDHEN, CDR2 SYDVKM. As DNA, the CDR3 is TGTGCCAGCAGTTTATCCGGGACGTTGGGGACAAAAGCTTTCTTT. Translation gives CASSLSGTLGTKAFF. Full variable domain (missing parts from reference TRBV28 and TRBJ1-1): DVKVTQSSRYLVKRTGEKVFLECVQDMDHENMFWYRQDPGLGLRLIYFSYDVKMKEKGDIPEGYSVSREKKERFSLILESASTNQTSMYLCASSLSGTLGTKAFFGQGTRLTVV.

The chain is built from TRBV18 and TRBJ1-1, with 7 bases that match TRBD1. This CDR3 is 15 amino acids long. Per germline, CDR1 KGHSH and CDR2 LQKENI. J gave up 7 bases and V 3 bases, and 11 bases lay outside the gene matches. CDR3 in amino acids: CASSPITDRVGEAFF. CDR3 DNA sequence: TGTGCCAGCTCACCGATTACAGACAGGGTGGGTGAAGCTTTCTTT.

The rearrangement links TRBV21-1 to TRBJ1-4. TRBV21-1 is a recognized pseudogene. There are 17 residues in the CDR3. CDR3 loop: CASSKARPDGINEKLFF. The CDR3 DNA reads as TGTGCCAGCAGCAAAGCGCGCCCGGACGGGATTAATGAAAAACTGTTTTTT.

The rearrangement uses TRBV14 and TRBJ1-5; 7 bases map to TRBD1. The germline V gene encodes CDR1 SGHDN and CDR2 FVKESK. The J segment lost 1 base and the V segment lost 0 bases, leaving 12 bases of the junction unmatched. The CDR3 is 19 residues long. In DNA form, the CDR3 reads TGTGCCAGCAGCCAAGATTTACGGGCGACAGGGTTCAGCAATCAGCCCCAGCATTTT. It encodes CASSQDLRATGFSNQPQHF.